This entry lists 32 T cell receptor beta chains sequenced from one sample in a study of regulatory T cells in long-lasting Graves disease. Arm-PCR of CDR3 regions with iRepertoire HTBI primers generated TCR beta libraries. TCRdb re-called the multiplex PCR reads with MiXCR, one entry per CDR3 protein. There are more than 450,000 distinct CDR3 sequences in the sample; about 12% occur only once, and roughly 8.9% lies in the top ten. As to time point: newly diagnosed GD, antithyroid drugs for less than 3 months. After RNA was extracted from PBMCs, the TCR library was made from it. The data also belong to a second study, concerning T cells in Graves' hyperthyroidism and ophthalmopathy.

The material was peripheral blood mononuclear cells (PBMCs), obtained at new diagnosis, from a patient treated with antithyroid drugs. These receptors were obtained from a woman under 40 with Graves disease.

This clonotype was recorded at least ten times. V usage is TRBV5-1 and J usage is TRBJ2-1; D remains unclear. The CDR3 spans 12 residues. V was trimmed by 0 bases and J by 9 bases, leaving 7 bases between them. Germline lookup yields CDR1 SGHRS and CDR2 YFSETQ. CDR3 in amino acids: CASSLVDTEQFF. CDR3 coding DNA: TGCGCCAGCAGCTTGGTTGATACTGAGCAGTTCTTC.

The chain is built from TRBV3-1 and TRBJ2-1; D is perhaps TRBD2 (5 bases). CDR1 LGHDT and CDR2 YNNKEL come from the germline V gene (reference sequence). This CDR3 region has 13 residues. V was cut by 0 bases and J by 10 bases, with 10 bases left in between. Written as DNA, the CDR3 is TGTGCCAGCAGCCAAGACGGAGAGCGGGAGCAGTTCTTC. It is translated as CASSQDGEREQFF.

The chain carries TRBV2 and TRBJ2-1; D may be TRBD1 (6 bases). CDR1 and CDR2 (germline): SNHLY, FYNNEI. CDR3 length equals 15 residues. V shed 6 bases and J shed 4 bases, with 16 bases lying between them. This chain's CDR3 is CASRKPGQGYNEQFF. CDR3 nucleotide sequence: TGTGCCAGCAGAAAACCGGGACAAGGATACAATGAGCAGTTCTTC.

This clonotype was recorded at least ten times. The CDR3 nucleotides read TGTGCCAGCAGAAAAGGCGTAGCGGACGAGCAGTACTTC. It codes for CASRKGVADEQYF. V is TRBV6-1 and J is TRBJ2-7, with D perhaps matching TRBD2 (6 bases). The CDR3 is made up of 13 amino acids. V was trimmed by 6 bases and J by 5 bases, leaving 14 bases between them. CDR1 MNHNS and CDR2 SASEGT come from the germline V gene.

Only a few counts were recorded for this clonotype. The chain links TRBV27 to TRBJ2-1, with D unresolved. CDR3 size: 16 residues. V was clipped by 9 bases and J by 0 bases, with 18 bases between them. CDR1 is MNHEY, CDR2 SMNVEV, per germline (reference sequence). CDR3 DNA: TGTGCCAGTCGGCACTTGGGCGGTAGCTCCTACAATGAGCAGTTCTTC. Translated: CASRHLGGSSYNEQFF.

This clonotype has more than one count but fewer than ten. The chain combines TRBV24-1 with TRBJ2-3, with 8 bases matching TRBD1. The CDR3 covers 12 residues. V dropped 7 bases and J dropped 4; count of bases not matched to a gene: 0. Germline CDR1 is KGHDR and CDR2 is SFDVKD. CDR3: CATSRGPDTQYF. Here the CDR3 DNA reads TGTGCCACCAGCAGGGGGCCAGATACGCAGTATTTT.

A note on this clonotype: Since a much larger clone is just one base distant, this may be a read error. This rearrangement joins TRBV28 to TRBJ2-5; unclear D gene. V was clipped by 3 bases and J by 5 bases, with 4 bases between them. CDR3 length equals 11 residues. CDR1 MDHEN and CDR2 SYDVKM come from the germline V gene. The chain's CDR3 is CASSFFETQYF. As DNA, the CDR3 is TGTGCCAGCAGTTTCTTCGAGACCCAGTACTTC.

The CDR3 region has the DNA TGTGCCAGTAGTATCACTGACAGGCTAAACATTCAGTACTTC. It is translated as CASSITDRLNIQYF. The chain joins TRBV19 to TRBJ2-4; D possibly corresponds to TRBD1 (6 bases). This CDR3 contains 14 residues. Trimming removed 3 bases at V and 6 bases at J, with 12 bases between. Germline values: CDR1 LNHDA, CDR2 SQIVND (reference sequence).

This clonotype was observed a handful of times. This rearrangement joins TRBV12-3 or TRBV12-4 to TRBJ2-7; 11 bases fit TRBD2. V lost 6 bases, J lost 6 bases, and 10 bases stayed unmatched. The CDR3 is made up of 15 amino acids. The DNA for the CDR3 is TGTGCCAGCAGGTTCACCGGGACTAGCGGAGGCGAGCAGTACTTC. It encodes CASRFTGTSGGEQYF.

This clonotype was counted at least ten times. The chain joins TRBV6-2 or TRBV6-3 to TRBJ1-2; D gene unclear. The CDR3 spans 13 residues. CDR1 is MNHEY and CDR2 is SVGEGT in the germline V gene. Trimming shortened V by 8 bases and J by 7 bases, and 17 bases separated the two germline ends. This chain's CDR3 is CASRDATIVGYTF. CDR3 in DNA: TGTGCCAGCCGCGACGCGACCATTGTTGGCTACACCTTC.

This clonotype was observed once. V is TRBV27 and J is TRBJ2-3; D may be TRBD1 (5 bases). V gave up 6 bases and J gave up 2 bases, with 9 bases separating them. CDR1 is MNHEY and CDR2 is SMNVEV in the germline V gene (reference sequence). This CDR3 has 13 residues. The CDR3 loop is CASRETDTDTQYF. The CDR3 DNA sequence: TGTGCCAGCAGGGAGACAGACACAGATACGCAGTATTTT.

This clonotype has just a few counts. V gene TRBV6-1 combines with J gene TRBJ2-2; 8 positions match TRBD1. Losses at the gene ends were 5 bases for V and 5 bases for J; bases not matched to a gene: 7. Germline CDR1 reads MNHNS; CDR2 reads SASEGT. The CDR3 loop spans 15 amino acids. This CDR3 is CASSKDRVTTGELFF. CDR3 sequence (DNA): TGTGCCAGCAGTAAGGACAGGGTAACAACCGGGGAGCTGTTTTTT.

This clonotype was picked up one time. A read error may be the cause here, since a much bigger clone is one base away. This chain uses TRBV11-2 with TRBJ2-7; 7 bases are a match to TRBD1. V lost 5 bases and J lost 0; bases outside the gene matches: 13. The CDR3 loop spans 17 amino acids. Germline V gene lookup returns CDR1 SGHAT and CDR2 FQNNGV. CDR3 DNA: TGTGCCAGCAGCGCCGACAGGGCCTCGTTGTGCTCCTACGAGCAGTACTTC. Its protein is CASSADRASLCSYEQYF.

This clonotype was counted at least ten times. The V call is TRBV20-1, the J call TRBJ2-3, with D possibly TRBD2 on 5 matching bases. The length of the CDR3 is 16 residues. Per germline, CDR1 DFQATT and CDR2 SNEGSKA (reference sequence). Trimming shortened V by 4 bases and J by 3 bases, and 20 bases separated the two germline ends. The CDR3 here is CSAIPLARRGTDTQYF. CDR3 coding DNA: TGCAGTGCTATCCCTCTAGCACGGAGAGGTACAGATACGCAGTATTTT.

This clonotype has a handful of counts. The chain couples TRBV4-1 to TRBJ2-7; 9 bases line up with TRBD2. V gave up 3 bases and J gave up 2 bases; unmatched junction bases: 11. Germline CDR1 reads MGHRA; CDR2 reads YSYEKL. This CDR3 is 17 amino acids long. CDR3 in amino acids: CASSHGDIAGAAYEQYF. The CDR3 DNA follows: TGCGCCAGCAGCCATGGAGATATAGCGGGAGCAGCCTACGAGCAGTACTTC.

This clonotype was seen only a few times. As DNA, the CDR3 is TGTGCCAGCAGCTTAGGTATTTCGTCTAGCGGGAGATCCTACAATGAGCAGTTCTTC. This gives the protein CASSLGISSSGRSYNEQFF. The rearrangement links TRBV7-9 to TRBJ2-1, with TRBD2 matching over 10 bases. Germline CDR1 and CDR2: SEHNR and FQNEAQ (reference sequence). The trim removed 1 base at V and 1 base at J, leaving 10 bases unmatched. CDR3 length equals 19 residues.

Ten or more counts support this clonotype. The chain uses TRBV20-1 and TRBJ1-2; TRBD1 is a possible D gene (6 bases). Germline CDR1 DFQATT, CDR2 SNEGSKA (reference sequence). This CDR3 contains 14 residues. The ends were cut back, 0 bases at V and 9 bases at J, with 17 bases in the middle. The CDR3 loop is CSARDRGQGVSYTF. CDR3 nucleotide sequence: TGCAGTGCTAGAGATCGGGGGCAGGGCGTGAGCTACACCTTC.

This clonotype was seen a single time. Given a much more abundant clone one base away, this may be a read error. The chain is built from TRBV10-3 and TRBJ2-7; D is unclear. In germline, CDR1 is ENHRY, CDR2 SYGVKD. Trimming cost V 0 bases and J 2 bases, with 5 bases left between them. This CDR3 region has 13 residues. As DNA, the CDR3 is TGTGCCATCAGTGAGTCCTACACCTACGAGCAGTACTTC. Its translation: CAISESYTYEQYF.

This chain uses TRBV5-6 with TRBJ1-2, with 7 bases matching TRBD1. With V trimmed by 2 bases and J by 7 bases, 2 bases remained unmatched. CDR1 and CDR2 from the germline V gene are SGHDT and YYEEEE. This CDR3 has 12 amino acids. This CDR3 is CASSFRQGGYTF. CDR3 DNA: TGTGCCAGCAGCTTTAGACAGGGTGGCTACACCTTC.

This clonotype showed up many times. This sequence joins TRBV7-2 and TRBJ1-1, with 7 bases that match TRBD1. Trimming cost V 4 bases and J 5 bases; bases outside gene matches: 10. In germline, CDR1 is SGHTA, CDR2 FQGNSA. The CDR3 has 15 residues. The CDR3 is CASSSQNYRGTEAFF. In DNA, the CDR3 is TGTGCCAGCAGCTCGCAGAATTACAGGGGAACTGAAGCTTTCTTT.

The chain couples TRBV28 to TRBJ2-2; D is possibly TRBD1 or TRBD2 (5 bases each). CDR3 length equals 15 residues. Trimming took 10 bases from V and 0 from J, leaving 15 bases between them. CDR1 is MDHEN and CDR2 is SYDVKM in the germline V gene. The CDR3 region is CAIRDPTTNTGELFF. The CDR3 DNA follows: TGTGCCATCAGGGACCCCACAACGAACACCGGGGAGCTGTTTTTT.

This clonotype was seen at least ten times. V is TRBV7-2 and J is TRBJ2-7; 9 nucleotides match TRBD2. Germline V CDR1 and CDR2: SGHTA, FQGNSA. CDR3 length: 16 residues. V shed 1 base and J 2 bases; nucleotides not matched to a gene: 6. This CDR3 reads CASSLGPRGRAYEQYF. The CDR3 DNA follows: TGTGCCAGCAGCTTAGGACCTCGCGGGAGGGCCTACGAGCAGTACTTC. Full variable domain (rest looked up from reference TRBV7-2 and TRBJ2-7): GAGVSQSPSNKVTEKGKDVELRCDPISGHTALYWYRQSLGQGLEFLIYFQGNSAPDKSGLPSDRFSAERTGGSVSTLTIQRTQQEDSAVYLCASSLGPRGRAYEQYFGPGTRLTVT.

The table lists this clonotype with many counts. The rearrangement joins TRBV6-1 to TRBJ2-1, with D possibly matching TRBD2 (5 bases). Trimming shortened V by 5 bases and J by 4 bases, and 12 bases separated the two germline ends. The germline V gene encodes CDR1 MNHNS and CDR2 SASEGT. There are 14 residues in the CDR3. The CDR3 DNA follows: TGTGCCAGCAGTCCCCCGGGAATTTACAATGAGCAGTTCTTC. Amino acid sequence: CASSPPGIYNEQFF.

Remarks on this clonotype: A clone one base away is much larger, so this may be a read error. V gene TRBV29-1 combines with J gene TRBJ1-4, with D perhaps matching TRBD1 (5 bases). CDR3 size: 11 residues. CDR1 SQVTM and CDR2 ANQGSEA come from the germline V gene. The ends were cut back, 7 bases at V and 8 bases at J, with 11 bases in the middle. CDR3 coding DNA: TGCAGCGAAGGCTGGGGGGAAAAACTGTTTTTT. Residues: CSEGWGEKLFF.

This clonotype was found many times. This chain links TRBV28 with TRBJ2-5; no firm D call. Germline loops: CDR1 MDHEN, CDR2 SYDVKM. Trimming cost V 1 base and J 6 bases, with 12 bases left between them. This CDR3 region has 14 residues. CDR3 in amino acids: CASSLSPVVQTQYF. The CDR3 DNA is TGTGCCAGCAGTTTATCTCCCGTCGTGCAGACCCAGTACTTC.

Ten or more counts support this clonotype. V is TRBV3-1 and J is TRBJ2-1; D unresolved. V lost 0 bases and J 6 bases, leaving 9 bases between the germline ends. Germline V gene lookup returns CDR1 LGHDT and CDR2 YNNKEL (reference sequence). There are 14 residues in the CDR3. The CDR3 DNA reads as TGTGCCAGCAGCCAAGATGGAAGCCCCAATGAGCAGTTCTTC. The encoded protein is CASSQDGSPNEQFF.

This clonotype came up many times. V and J are TRBV15 and TRBJ2-3; the D gene is possibly TRBD1 (5 bases). The V gene's germline CDR1 is LNHNV and CDR2 YYDKDF (reference sequence). CDR3 length equals 15 residues. Trimming shortened V by 5 bases and J by 2 bases, and 14 bases separated the two germline ends. CDR3 sequence reads: CATSPTVSATDTQYF. DNA for the CDR3: TGTGCCACCAGCCCGACAGTTTCCGCCACAGATACGCAGTATTTT. The entire variable domain, with the rest obtained from reference TRBV15 and TRBJ2-3, is as follows: DAMVIQNPRYQVTQFGKPVTLSCSQTLNHNVMYWYQQKSSQAPKLLFHYYDKDFNNEADTPDNFQSRRPNTSFCFLDIRSPGLGDTAMYLCATSPTVSATDTQYFGPGTRLTVL.

This clonotype has just a few counts. The V and J genes are TRBV27 and TRBJ2-1; 7 bases match TRBD2. Germline lookup yields CDR1 MNHEY and CDR2 SMNVEV (reference sequence). The V segment lost 3 bases and the J segment 9 bases; nucleotides outside the gene matches: 11. The CDR3 length is 15 residues. This chain's CDR3 is CASSFRGTNGREQFF. In DNA, the CDR3 is TGTGCCAGCAGTTTTCGAGGGACTAACGGTCGTGAGCAGTTCTTC.

This clonotype was seen a handful of times. A much bigger clone sits one base away, suggesting this may be a read error. The rearrangement joins TRBV13 to TRBJ1-1; no definite D call. Looked up from germline, CDR1 is PRHDT and CDR2 is FYEKMQ (reference sequence). This CDR3 is 13 amino acids long. Trimming removed 1 base at V and 4 bases at J, with 7 bases between. CDR3 coding DNA: TGTGCCAGCAGCTTAGCCAAGGGCACTGAAGCTTTCTTT. It is translated as CASSLAKGTEAFF.

Ten or more counts support this clonotype. The rearrangement links TRBV20-1 to TRBJ2-5; a weak D match, TRBD1 (6 bases). The length of the CDR3 is 14 residues. The V end lost 6 bases, the J end lost 1 base, and 15 bases lay between the germline ends. From germline, CDR1 is DFQATT and CDR2 SNEGSKA (reference sequence). The CDR3: CSANQGSLQETQYF. CDR3 DNA: TGCAGTGCAAACCAGGGGAGTCTCCAAGAGACCCAGTACTTC.

On this clonotype: A read error may explain this, as a much larger clone is one base away. The rearrangement joins TRBV20-1 to TRBJ1-4; D is possibly TRBD1 (6 bases). Germline-derived CDR1 and CDR2 are DFQATT and SNEGSKA (reference sequence). This CDR3 contains 13 residues. CDR3 coding DNA: TGCAGTGCTAGTACGGGGGCGAGAGAAAAACCGTTTTTT. Translating gives CSASTGAREKPFF.

This clonotype was counted many times. The chain employs TRBV28 and TRBJ2-2; perhaps TRBD2 as D (6 bases). Trimming took 2 bases from V and 7 from J, leaving 17 bases between them. The CDR3 has 16 amino acids. CDR1 is MDHEN, CDR2 SYDVKM, per germline. CDR3 bases: TGTGCCAGCAGTTTAGGGGATCTGCGGGAAATCGGGGAGCTGTTTTTT. It yields the protein CASSLGDLREIGELFF.